These 22 T cell receptor beta chains share one sample of origin, sequenced in a study of cytomegalovirus exposure and HLA in healthy donors. PCR primers comprised 60 Vbeta and 13 Jbeta primers. Profiled with immunoSEQ multiplex PCR; TCRdb holds only in-frame clones, not every one. The sample holds around 180,000 clones; approximately 75% are singletons and the top ten take about 1.6%. The specimen was PBMCs. All receptors derive from a girl under 18 in good health and CMV-seronegative.

The rearrangement uses TRBV7-9 and TRBJ2-1; TRBD2 aligns across 12 bases. Looked up from germline, CDR1 is SEHNR and CDR2 is FQNEAQ (reference sequence). V was clipped by 5 bases and J by 4 bases; unmatched bases: 12. The CDR3 totals 18 residues. The CDR3 sequence: CASSPNLGLAGPYNEQFF. The CDR3 nucleotides are TGTGCCAGCAGCCCCAACCTAGGACTAGCGGGACCTTACAATGAGCAGTTCTTC.

This chain links TRBV30 with TRBJ1-4; D remains unclear. CDR1 and CDR2 (germline): GTSNPN, SVGIG (reference sequence). CDR3 length equals 17 residues. The V and J ends lost 3 bases and 5 bases respectively, with 22 bases between them. The DNA of the CDR3 is TGTGCCTGGAGCCGACCCGGCCAAGCAGCGTTGAATGAAAAACTGTTTTTT. Protein: CAWSRPGQAALNEKLFF.

The J gene is TRBJ1-6, the V gene TRBV2; TRBD1 agrees at 7 bases. The CDR3 is 13 amino acids. Germline trimming cut 7 bases from V and 10 bases from J; bases unmatched to any gene: 7. CDR1 and CDR2 from the germline V gene are SNHLY and FYNNEI. DNA for the CDR3: TGTGCCAGCATGACAGGGCCGAAATCACCCCTCCACTTT. Translating gives CASMTGPKSPLHF.

The chain employs TRBV28 and TRBJ1-6, with D possibly TRBD1 on 5 matching bases. V was clipped by 6 bases and J by 7 bases, with 10 bases between them. CDR3 length: 13 amino acids. Germline loops: CDR1 MDHEN, CDR2 SYDVKM. The CDR3: CASRGASNSPLHF. In nucleotides, the CDR3 is TGTGCCAGCAGAGGGGCCTCAAATTCACCCCTCCACTTT. Full variable domain (missing parts from reference TRBV28 and TRBJ1-6): DVKVTQSSRYLVKRTGEKVFLECVQDMDHENMFWYRQDPGLGLRLIYFSYDVKMKEKGDIPEGYSVSREKKERFSLILESASTNQTSMYLCASRGASNSPLHFGNGTRLTVT.

The chain carries TRBV7-9 and TRBJ2-2; 10 nucleotides align to TRBD2. CDR1 and CDR2 (germline): SEHNR, FQNEAQ (reference sequence). The CDR3 extends over 16 amino acids. V lost 5 bases, J lost 1 base, and 4 bases stayed unmatched. This CDR3 reads CASSPTSGVNTGELFF. The CDR3 DNA is TGTGCCAGCAGCCCAACTAGCGGGGTGAACACCGGGGAGCTGTTTTTT.

The V call is TRBV5-1, the J call TRBJ1-1; tentative D call: TRBD1 (5 bases). Trimming removed 3 bases from V and 5 bases from J, with 20 bases in between. Germline V gene lookup returns CDR1 SGHRS and CDR2 YFSETQ. There are 16 residues in the CDR3. The CDR3 bases are TGCGCCAGCAGCTCCCGGAAGCTGGGGCGGGATACTGAAGCTTTCTTT. The encoded protein is CASSSRKLGRDTEAFF.

The rearrangement links TRBV5-1 to TRBJ2-2; 9 nucleotides match TRBD1. V gave up 0 bases and J gave up 7 bases; unmatched junction bases: 4. The CDR3 length is 15 residues. CDR1 and CDR2 (germline): SGHRS, YFSETQ. In DNA form, the CDR3 reads TGCGCCAGCAGCTTGGACAGGGGGCTGAACGGGGAGCTGTTTTTT. This codes for CASSLDRGLNGELFF.

The chain carries TRBV19 and TRBJ1-6; D is uncertain. CDR1 is LNHDA, CDR2 SQIVND, per germline (reference sequence). Trimming removed 4 bases from V and 4 bases from J, with 11 bases in between. This CDR3 contains 15 residues. As DNA, the CDR3 is TGTGCCAGTAGTACCGGGAGAGAGTATAATTCACCCCTCCACTTT. Protein: CASSTGREYNSPLHF.

V and J are TRBV4-2 and TRBJ1-1; D unclear. V was cut by 0 bases and J by 1 base, with 9 bases left in between. The CDR3 contains 15 residues. Germline V lookup: CDR1 LGHNA, CDR2 YNFKEQ. CDR3 in amino acids: CASSQEIRENTEAFF. The DNA of the CDR3 is TGTGCCAGCAGCCAAGAAATCCGGGAGAACACTGAAGCTTTCTTT.

This chain uses TRBV5-5 with TRBJ1-1; D remains ambiguous. V lost 3 bases and J lost 4, with 4 bases in between. The CDR3 is made up of 11 amino acids. Germline V CDR1 and CDR2: SGHKS, YYEKEE (reference sequence). CDR3 sequence (DNA): TGTGCCAGCAGCTCTACCACTGAAGCTTTCTTT. Residues: CASSSTTEAFF.

The rearrangement uses TRBV9 and TRBJ2-1, with TRBD2 as a possible D gene (6 bases). V lost 0 bases and J lost 9, with 13 bases in between. This CDR3 is built from 14 residues. CDR1 and CDR2 from the germline V gene are SGDLS and YYNGEE. CDR3 loop: CASSVVWEAGEQFF. DNA for the CDR3: TGTGCCAGCAGCGTAGTTTGGGAGGCAGGTGAGCAGTTCTTC.

This clone has a handful of counts. This chain joins TRBV18 and TRBJ1-6; 8 bases agree with TRBD1. Trimming cost V 3 bases and J 8 bases; bases outside gene matches: 3. CDR3 length: 14 residues. Germline V CDR1 and CDR2: KGHSH, LQKENI. The CDR3 sequence is CASSPTGADSPLHF. The CDR3 DNA sequence: TGTGCCAGCTCACCGACAGGGGCGGATTCACCCCTCCACTTT. The full variable domain, its missing parts supplied by reference TRBV18 and TRBJ1-6, is NAGVMQNPRHLVRRRGQEARLRCSPMKGHSHVYWYRQLPEEGLKFMVYLQKENIIDESGMPKERFSAEFPKEGPSILRIQQVVRGDSAAYFCASSPTGADSPLHFGNGTRLTVT.

V gene TRBV6-5 combines with J gene TRBJ1-1, with TRBD1 identical over 8 bases. Per the germline V gene, CDR1 is MNHEY and CDR2 is SVGAGI. J was trimmed by 11 bases and V by 2 bases; bases with no gene match: 7. The CDR3 spans 13 residues. The CDR3 coding sequence is TGTGCCAGCAGTTACCCGGGACAGGATTGGGCTTTCTTT. This gives the protein CASSYPGQDWAFF.

The rearrangement uses TRBV7-9 and TRBJ1-1, with D unresolved. V was cut by 5 bases and J by 10 bases, with 11 bases left in between. This CDR3 is 11 amino acids long. Per the germline V gene, CDR1 is SEHNR and CDR2 is FQNEAQ (reference sequence). As DNA, the CDR3 is TGTGCCAGCAGCCGAGGGTCGTCAGCTTTCTTT. It is translated as CASSRGSSAFF.

The V gene is TRBV7-9, the J gene TRBJ1-1; D unresolved. This CDR3 region has 11 residues. Germline V gene sequence: CDR1 SEHNR, CDR2 FQNEAQ (reference sequence). V lost 7 bases and J 5 bases, leaving 8 bases between the germline ends. In nucleotides, the CDR3 is TGTGCCAGCAAGATCCAGACTGAAGCTTTCTTT. This sequence encodes CASKIQTEAFF.

The gene calls are TRBV9 and TRBJ1-2; 8 positions match TRBD1. V trimming: 7 bases; J trimming: 4 bases; junction bases outside the gene matches: 6. Per germline, CDR1 SGDLS and CDR2 YYNGEE. The CDR3 has 13 residues. CDR3 DNA sequence: TGTGCCAGCCGGGACAGGATCAGCTATGGCTACACCTTC. This translates into CASRDRISYGYTF.

V and J are TRBV30 and TRBJ1-1; 7 nucleotides agree with TRBD1. V shed 6 bases and J 9 bases; nucleotides not matched to a gene: 10. From germline, CDR1 is GTSNPN and CDR2 SVGIG (reference sequence). The CDR3 is 12 residues long. The CDR3 DNA reads as TGTGCCTGCCAGGACAGGACCGAAAAAGCTTTCTTT. As protein: CACQDRTEKAFF.

This clone is categorized as medium-sized. The V and J genes are TRBV6-4 and TRBJ2-6; D gene unclear. The CDR3 extends over 15 amino acids. Trimming pared 0 bases from V and 0 bases from J, leaving 3 bases between. CDR1 MRHNA and CDR2 SNTAGT come from the germline V gene. The CDR3, as DNA: TGTGCCAGCAGTGACTCACACTCTGGGGCCAACGTCCTGACTTTC. Its translation is CASSDSHSGANVLTF.

This clone was detected only once. The DNA for the CDR3 is TGTGCCAGCAACCAAGGCCAGGGCTACGAGCAGTACTTC. Amino acid sequence: CASNQGQGYEQYF. The rearrangement joins TRBV7-9 to TRBJ2-7; D possibly corresponds to TRBD1 (5 bases). With 7 bases removed from V and 3 bases from J, the gap between germline ends came to 13 bases. The CDR3 has 13 amino acids. CDR1 and CDR2 (germline): SEHNR, FQNEAQ (reference sequence).

The chain links TRBV4-1 to TRBJ2-7; D is possibly TRBD1 (6 bases). CDR3 length: 15 amino acids. CDR1 MGHRA and CDR2 YSYEKL come from the germline V gene. The V end was cut by 1 base, the J end by 2 bases, with 12 bases between. The DNA for the CDR3 is TGCGCCAGCAGCCAAGTTGACAGGCCAACCTACGAGCAGTACTTC. The encoded protein is CASSQVDRPTYEQYF.

This chain links TRBV27 with TRBJ1-6; no clear D. Germline lookup yields CDR1 MNHEY and CDR2 SMNVEV (reference sequence). Deletions cut 8 bases from V and 6 bases from J, with 8 bases between. This CDR3 has 12 amino acids. This chain's CDR3 is CASATLNSPLHF. CDR3 in DNA: TGTGCCAGCGCTACCCTTAATTCACCCCTCCACTTT.

This clone was counted once. The rearrangement uses TRBV9 and TRBJ2-1, with D maybe TRBD1 (6 bases). The V end was cut by 5 bases, the J end by 4 bases, with 10 bases between. Germline loops: CDR1 SGDLS, CDR2 YYNGEE. This CDR3 contains 13 residues. In nucleotides, the CDR3 is TGTGCCAGCAGTCGGACAGTTTACAATGAGCAGTTCTTC. Translation: CASSRTVYNEQFF.